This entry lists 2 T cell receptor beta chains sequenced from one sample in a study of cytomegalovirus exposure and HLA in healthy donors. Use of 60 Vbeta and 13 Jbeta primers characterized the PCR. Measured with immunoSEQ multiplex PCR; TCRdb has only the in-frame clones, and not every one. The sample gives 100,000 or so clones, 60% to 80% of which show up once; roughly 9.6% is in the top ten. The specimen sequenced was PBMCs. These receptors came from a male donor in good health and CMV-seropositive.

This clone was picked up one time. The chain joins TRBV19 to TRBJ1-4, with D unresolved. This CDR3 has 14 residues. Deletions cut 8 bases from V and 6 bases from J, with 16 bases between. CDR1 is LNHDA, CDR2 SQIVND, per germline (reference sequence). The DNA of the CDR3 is TGTGCCAGTTCTTACGGAGTAACGGATGAAAAACTGTTTTTT. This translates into CASSYGVTDEKLFF.

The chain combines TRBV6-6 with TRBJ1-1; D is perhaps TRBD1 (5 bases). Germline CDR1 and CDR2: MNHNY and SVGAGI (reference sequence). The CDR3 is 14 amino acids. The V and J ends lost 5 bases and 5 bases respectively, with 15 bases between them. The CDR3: CASSQPTGATEAFF. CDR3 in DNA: TGTGCCAGCAGTCAACCCACTGGGGCTACTGAAGCTTTCTTT.